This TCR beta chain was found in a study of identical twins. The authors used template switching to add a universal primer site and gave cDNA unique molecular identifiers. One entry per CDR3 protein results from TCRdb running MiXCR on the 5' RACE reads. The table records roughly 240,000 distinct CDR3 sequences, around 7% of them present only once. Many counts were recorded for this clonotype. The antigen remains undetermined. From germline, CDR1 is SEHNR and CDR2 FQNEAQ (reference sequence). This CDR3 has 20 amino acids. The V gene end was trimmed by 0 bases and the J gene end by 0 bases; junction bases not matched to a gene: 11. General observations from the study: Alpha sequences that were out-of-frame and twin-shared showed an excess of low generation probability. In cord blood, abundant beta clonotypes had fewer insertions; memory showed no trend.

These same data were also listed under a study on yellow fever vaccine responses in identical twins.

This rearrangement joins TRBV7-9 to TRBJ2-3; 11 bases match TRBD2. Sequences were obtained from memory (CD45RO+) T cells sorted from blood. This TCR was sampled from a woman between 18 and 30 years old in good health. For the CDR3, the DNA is TGTGCCAGCAGCTTAGCAGGTCGGCTAGCGGGAGGCGCTAGCACAGATACGCAGTATTTT. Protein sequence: CASSLAGRLAGGASTDTQYF.